One sample yielded the 27 T cell receptor beta chains listed below, sequenced in a study of regulatory T cells in long-lasting Graves disease (dated by TCRdb to about 2021). The time point label of this sample denotes: persistent/refractory GD, antithyroid drugs over 5 years with positive TRAb. RNA was extracted from PBMCs in TRIzol for both TCR sequencing and RNA sequencing. Libraries were made using multiplex PCR. Data came from an Illumina HiSeq 4000. TCR beta libraries were built with iRepertoire HTBI primers and Arm-PCR amplification of CDR3 regions. The public reads were reanalyzed by TCRdb: fastp trimming at Q25, MiXCR alignment, in-frame beta chains only. Entries that share a CDR3 protein sequence are merged under the most common genes and DNA. For this sample there are around 450,000 distinct CDR3 sequences; around a fifth appear just once. The top ten clonotypes cover roughly 7.7% of the sample.

The source was peripheral blood mononuclear cells (PBMCs), collected when the disease was refractory, from a patient treated with antithyroid drugs. All receptors derive from a female donor with Graves disease.

This chain uses TRBV20-1 with TRBJ2-1; no clear D gene. The V end was cut by 1 base, the J end by 4 bases, with 14 bases between. The length of the CDR3 is 15 residues. Germline-derived CDR1 and CDR2 are DFQATT and SNEGSKA (reference sequence). The CDR3 here is CSARGATLRYNEQFF. DNA for the CDR3: TGCAGTGCTAGAGGTGCGACCCTGAGGTACAATGAGCAGTTCTTC.

This clonotype was counted between two and nine times. The chain is built from TRBV20-1 and TRBJ1-5; TRBD1 agrees at 8 bases. The CDR3 covers 15 residues. CDR1 and CDR2 from the germline V gene are DFQATT and SNEGSKA (reference sequence). The CDR3 spells CRGGARDRHGQPQHF. The CDR3 DNA sequence: TGCAGGGGGGGTGCTCGGGACAGGCACGGTCAGCCCCAGCATTTT.

Regarding this clonotype: A read error may account for a junction end that differs from germline. V is TRBV5-1 and J is TRBJ1-3, with TRBD1 matching over 7 bases. Germline V gene lookup returns CDR1 SGHRS and CDR2 YFSETQ. This CDR3 has 16 residues. The CDR3 loop is CASGETGRDSGNTIYF. The DNA of the CDR3 is TGTGCCAGCGGCGAGACAGGGAGAGACTCTGGAAACACCATATATTTT.

This clonotype was picked up many times. CDR3 sequence (DNA): TGTGCCAGCAGAACACCCGGGACAGGGGATTACGAGCAGTACTTC. Its protein product is CASRTPGTGDYEQYF. This chain joins TRBV28 and TRBJ2-7; TRBD1 agrees at 10 bases. The CDR3 sequence is 15 residues long. Per the germline V gene, CDR1 is MDHEN and CDR2 is SYDVKM. V shed 6 bases and J 4 bases; nucleotides not matched to a gene: 9. The complete variable domain, with remaining parts taken from reference TRBV28 and TRBJ2-7, reads DVKVTQSSRYLVKRTGEKVFLECVQDMDHENMFWYRQDPGLGLRLIYFSYDVKMKEKGDIPEGYSVSREKKERFSLILESASTNQTSMYLCASRTPGTGDYEQYFGPGTRLTVT.

This clonotype came up many times. V and J are TRBV28 and TRBJ2-7; D possibly corresponds to TRBD2 (6 bases). V lost 8 bases, J lost 2 bases, and 16 bases lay in between. The germline CDR1 and CDR2 sequences are MDHEN and SYDVKM. The CDR3 consists of 14 residues. CDR3 sequence reads: CASGYRGETYEQYF. For the CDR3, the DNA is TGTGCCAGCGGGTATCGCGGGGAGACCTACGAGCAGTACTTC.

This clonotype turned up a few times. The chain employs TRBV4-1 and TRBJ2-5; D is uncertain. From germline, CDR1 is MGHRA and CDR2 YSYEKL. This CDR3 region has 14 residues. Trimming shortened V by 1 base and J by 5 bases, and 11 bases separated the two germline ends. For the CDR3, the DNA is TGCGCCAGCAGCCAAGTTCAGTCCAGGGAGACCCAGTACTTC. Protein product: CASSQVQSRETQYF.

At least ten counts were recorded for this clonotype. CDR3 in amino acids: CASSELGPDQPQHF. In DNA, the CDR3 is TGTGCCAGCAGTGAATTAGGGCCGGATCAGCCCCAGCATTTT. The J gene is TRBJ1-5, the V gene TRBV2; no clear D. Germline CDR1 is SNHLY and CDR2 is FYNNEI. There are 14 residues in the CDR3. Trimming left V 2 bases short and J 5 bases short, with 10 bases between.

Ten or more counts support this clonotype. J is TRBJ1-2 and V is TRBV15; TRBD1 might be the D (6 bases). CDR3 length equals 16 residues. The germline V and J ends were trimmed by 5 bases and 1 base, with 17 bases remaining between them. Germline CDR1 and CDR2: LNHNV and YYDKDF (reference sequence). The CDR3 DNA is TGTGCCACCAGCTCCCGAGGCAGGGGATATAACTATGGCTACACCTTC. The encoded protein is CATSSRGRGYNYGYTF.

This clonotype appeared many times. V usage is TRBV28 and J usage is TRBJ1-1; D not certain. Germline CDR1 MDHEN, CDR2 SYDVKM. V dropped 6 bases and J dropped 5 bases, with 16 bases sitting between them. The CDR3 is 14 residues long. The CDR3 DNA follows: TGTGCCAGCAGCCTACTCCCCGGAGGTACTGAAGCTTTCTTT. Translation: CASSLLPGGTEAFF.

J is TRBJ1-2 and V is TRBV7-2, with D possibly TRBD1 on 5 matching bases. Germline CDR1 reads SGHTA; CDR2 reads FQGNSA. The CDR3 has 17 amino acids. V shed 5 bases and J shed 0 bases, with 19 bases lying between them. The CDR3 DNA reads as TGTGCCAGCAGCACACAGGCTTCAACCGATACTAACTATGGCTACACCTTC. Amino acids: CASSTQASTDTNYGYTF.

There are a few counts of this clonotype. This chain connects TRBV11-3 to TRBJ1-3; D is unresolved. V gave up 0 bases and J gave up 3 bases, with 15 bases separating them. The germline gives CDR1 SGHNT, CDR2 YENEEA. This CDR3 has 17 residues. The DNA for the CDR3 is TGTGCCAGCAGCTTAGAATTAGACCCTCTCTTTGGAAACACCATATATTTT. Translation: CASSLELDPLFGNTIYF.

A few counts support this clonotype. In DNA form, the CDR3 reads TGTGCCAGCAGTTACTGGGGGCCCGTTCAGCCCCAGCATTTT. Translated: CASSYWGPVQPQHF. The chain uses TRBV6-5 and TRBJ1-5, with D perhaps TRBD1 (6 bases). Between the trimmed V and J ends, which lost 1 base and 6 bases, there was a span of 10 bases. The CDR3 spans 14 residues. Germline V gives CDR1 MNHEY, CDR2 SVGAGI.

This clonotype came up many times. The chain combines TRBV12-5 with TRBJ2-7; D is uncertain. CDR1 and CDR2 (germline): LGHNT, FRNRAP. Trimming shortened V by 6 bases and J by 6 bases, and 18 bases separated the two germline ends. CDR3 length: 14 residues. The CDR3 is CASGPSLGPREQYF. The DNA of the CDR3 is TGTGCTAGTGGCCCATCGTTAGGGCCGCGCGAGCAGTACTTC.

This clonotype was observed at least ten times. The V call is TRBV7-2, the J call TRBJ1-2, with D tentatively TRBD1 (5 bases). Trimming pared 5 bases from V and 9 bases from J, leaving 16 bases between. Germline lookup yields CDR1 SGHTA and CDR2 FQGNSA. The CDR3 runs to 13 residues. The CDR3 protein is CASSGIRDGCYTF. The CDR3 DNA follows: TGTGCCAGCAGCGGGATCCGGGACGGATGCTACACCTTC. Full variable domain (rest looked up from reference TRBV7-2 and TRBJ1-2): GAGVSQSPSNKVTEKGKDVELRCDPISGHTALYWYRQSLGQGLEFLIYFQGNSAPDKSGLPSDRFSAERTGGSVSTLTIQRTQQEDSAVYLCASSGIRDGCYTFGSGTRLTVV.

This clonotype came up many times. The chain employs TRBV6-1 and TRBJ2-7, with TRBD2 matching 7 bases. This CDR3 region has 13 residues. The germline V gene has CDR1 MNHNS and CDR2 SASEGT. V trimming: 8 bases; J trimming: 2 bases; junction bases outside the gene matches: 6. CDR3 bases: TGTGCCAGCTATTCCGGGGGGACCTACGAGCAGTACTTC. This codes for CASYSGGTYEQYF.

This chain joins TRBV20-1 and TRBJ2-7, with TRBD1 matching 7 bases. The CDR3 is 14 amino acids. CDR1 is DFQATT, CDR2 SNEGSKA, per germline (reference sequence). V was pared by 4 bases and J by 7 bases, with 13 bases of the junction left unmatched. CDR3 DNA: TGCAGTGCTACCGGGACAGCGGCTTCTCGGGAGCAGTACTTC. This gives the protein CSATGTAASREQYF.

This clonotype was picked up a small number of times. This may be a read error: a much more frequent sequence differs by one nucleotide. This sequence joins TRBV20-1 and TRBJ2-7; D tentatively fits TRBD1 or TRBD2 (5 bases each). With 5 bases removed from V and 3 bases from J, the gap between germline ends came to 11 bases. The CDR3 extends over 12 amino acids. CDR1 is DFQATT, CDR2 SNEGSKA, per germline (reference sequence). The CDR3 is CSAPGTGYEQYF. For the CDR3, the DNA is TGCAGTGCTCCCGGGACCGGCTACGAGCAGTACTTC.

This clonotype was picked up many times. This chain joins TRBV28 and TRBJ2-2; 10 bases line up with TRBD1. Per germline, CDR1 MDHEN and CDR2 SYDVKM. The CDR3 totals 16 residues. Losses at the gene ends were 6 bases for V and 0 bases for J; bases not matched to a gene: 4. The CDR3 spells CASRTDRGPNTGELFF. The CDR3 DNA follows: TGTGCCAGCAGAACCGACAGGGGGCCGAACACCGGGGAGCTGTTTTTT.

This clonotype was detected a few times. Germline and junction disagree at one end, which may indicate a read error. This chain joins TRBV12-3 or TRBV12-4 and TRBJ1-2; 7 bases are a match to TRBD1. The CDR3 is made up of 15 amino acids. The DNA of the CDR3 is TGTGCCGGCAGTTACCGGATAGACAGGGATCTTGGCTACACCTTC. This sequence encodes CAGSYRIDRDLGYTF.

As concerns this clonotype: A much bigger clone sits one base away, suggesting this may be a read error. The chain is built from TRBV28 and TRBJ2-7; maybe TRBD2 (5 bases). The CDR3 contains 17 residues. CDR1 is MDHEN, CDR2 SYDVKM, per germline. In DNA form, the CDR3 reads TGTGCCAGCAATTTAATGAACCGACCAGCGGTCGTCTACGAGCAGTACTTC. Protein sequence: CASNLMNRPAVVYEQYF.

This clonotype was counted a few times. This sequence joins TRBV7-2 and TRBJ1-1; maybe TRBD1 (6 bases). The ends were cut back, 5 bases at V and 0 bases at J, with 16 bases in the middle. The CDR3 length is 16 residues. The germline CDR1 and CDR2 sequences are SGHTA and FQGNSA. CDR3 nucleotides: TGTGCCAGCAGCCCCAGGGTTACAGGGATGAACACTGAAGCTTTCTTT. Its protein is CASSPRVTGMNTEAFF.

This clonotype was recorded at least ten times. J is TRBJ1-2 and V is TRBV2; 9 bases agree with TRBD1. V lost 7 bases, J lost 5 bases, and 11 bases stayed unmatched. Germline V gene data show CDR1 as SNHLY and CDR2 as FYNNEI. This CDR3 is 15 amino acids long. This chain's CDR3 is CASNTPGQGFYGYTF. The CDR3 DNA reads TGTGCCAGCAATACCCCGGGACAGGGATTTTATGGCTACACCTTC.

The V and J genes are TRBV29-1 and TRBJ2-5; D unclear. The CDR3 consists of 12 residues. V was cut by 5 bases and J by 0 bases, with 7 bases left in between. Germline assignment: CDR1 SQVTM and CDR2 ANQGSEA. CDR3 nucleotides: TGCAGCGTTAAGGTGAACCAAGAGACCCAGTACTTC. It specifies CSVKVNQETQYF.

The CDR3 reads CSASSGGTNTGELFF. The CDR3 DNA reads as TGCAGTGCGAGCTCTGGGGGAACGAACACCGGGGAGCTGTTTTTT. The J gene is TRBJ2-2, the V gene TRBV20-1, with D possibly being TRBD1 or TRBD2 (5 bases each). CDR3 length equals 15 residues. The germline gives CDR1 DFQATT, CDR2 SNEGSKA (reference sequence). V lost 6 bases and J 0 bases, leaving 14 bases between the germline ends.

This clonotype has at least ten counts. V is TRBV28 and J is TRBJ1-4; weak D call: TRBD1 (6 bases). The CDR3 covers 13 residues. V was cut by 4 bases and J by 4 bases, with 7 bases left in between. Germline CDR1 MDHEN, CDR2 SYDVKM. CDR3 in DNA: TGTGCCAGCAGTTGGACAGTTAATGAAAAACTGTTTTTT. Translated: CASSWTVNEKLFF.

The chain employs TRBV3-1 and TRBJ2-7, with unresolved D. The CDR3 loop spans 14 amino acids. Trimming pared 0 bases from V and 5 bases from J, leaving 11 bases between. Germline lookup yields CDR1 LGHDT and CDR2 YNNKEL (reference sequence). The CDR3 DNA sequence: TGTGCCAGCAGCCAAGAAGGCGTTTGGGACGAGCAGTACTTC. This encodes CASSQEGVWDEQYF.

As for this clonotype: A much more abundant neighbour one base away suggests this may be a read error. The chain is built from TRBV6-1 and TRBJ1-1, with 8 bases matching TRBD1. The CDR3 is 13 residues long. Germline V gene lookup returns CDR1 MNHNS and CDR2 SASEGT. The CDR3 region is CASKRTGNTGAFF. The DNA for the CDR3 is TGTGCCAGCAAGAGGACAGGGAACACTGGAGCTTTCTTT.